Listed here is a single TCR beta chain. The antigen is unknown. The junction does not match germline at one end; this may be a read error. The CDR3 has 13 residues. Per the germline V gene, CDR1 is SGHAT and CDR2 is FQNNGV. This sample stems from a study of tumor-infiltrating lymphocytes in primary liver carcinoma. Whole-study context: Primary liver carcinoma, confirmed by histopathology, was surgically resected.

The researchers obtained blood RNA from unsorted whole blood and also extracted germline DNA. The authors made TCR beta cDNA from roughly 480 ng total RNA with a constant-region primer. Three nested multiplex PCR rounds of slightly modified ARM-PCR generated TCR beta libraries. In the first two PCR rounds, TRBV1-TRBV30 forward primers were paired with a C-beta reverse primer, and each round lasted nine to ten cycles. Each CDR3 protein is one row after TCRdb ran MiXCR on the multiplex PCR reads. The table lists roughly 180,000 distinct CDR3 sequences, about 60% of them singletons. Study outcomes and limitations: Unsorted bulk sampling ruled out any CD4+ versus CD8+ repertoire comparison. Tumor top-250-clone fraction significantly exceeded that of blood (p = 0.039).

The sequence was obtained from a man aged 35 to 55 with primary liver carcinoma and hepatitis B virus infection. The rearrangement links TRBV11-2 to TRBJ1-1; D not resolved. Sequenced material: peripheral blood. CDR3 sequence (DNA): TGTGCCAGCAACTTCGGTAGAAGGACTGAAGCTTGCTTT. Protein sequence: CASNFGRRTEACF. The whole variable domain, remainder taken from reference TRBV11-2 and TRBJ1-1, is EAGVAQSPRYKIIEKRQSVAFWCNPISGHATLYWYQQILGQGPKLLIQFQNNGVVDDSQLPKDRFSAERLKGVDSTLKIQPAKLEDSAVYLCASNFGRRTEACFGQGTRLTVV.